Shown below are 27 T cell receptor beta chains from a single sample sequenced in a study of blood T cell repertoires in COVID-19. Assay used: immunoSEQ multiplex PCR; TCRdb lists only in-frame clones, some missing. The table includes approximately 200,000 clones, more than 80% detected once. Material for sequencing was peripheral blood. The origin of the receptors is an elderly woman with COVID-19, enrolled during active disease.

The rearrangement uses TRBV6-5 and TRBJ1-1; D gene uncertain. CDR1 MNHEY and CDR2 SVGAGI come from the germline V gene. The CDR3 runs 11 residues. The V gene lost 8 bases and the J gene lost 1 base, with 5 bases spanning the gap. The CDR3 spells CASAANTEAFF. The CDR3 nucleotides read TGTGCCAGCGCGGCGAACACTGAAGCTTTCTTT.

The J gene is TRBJ1-1, the V gene TRBV5-4; no clear D. CDR3 length equals 14 residues. The ends were cut back, 0 bases at V and 4 bases at J, with 10 bases in the middle. Germline loops: CDR1 SGHNT, CDR2 YYREEE (reference sequence). This CDR3 is CASSLVSRGTEAFF. DNA for the CDR3: TGTGCCAGCAGCTTGGTCAGCCGGGGCACTGAAGCTTTCTTT.

The CDR3: CVAREDGYTF. The CDR3 DNA reads TGCGTGGCCAGAGAGGATGGCTACACCTTC. This chain connects TRBV29-1 to TRBJ1-2, with no clear D. Per germline, CDR1 SQVTM and CDR2 ANQGSEA. CDR3 length: 10 residues.

The V call is TRBV9, the J call TRBJ2-2; tentatively, D is TRBD1 (5 bases). Per the germline V gene, CDR1 is SGDLS and CDR2 is YYNGEE. This CDR3 is built from 15 residues. V was cut by 1 base and J by 1 base, with 8 bases left in between. As DNA, the CDR3 is TGTGCCAGCAGCGTAACGACAGTGAACACCGGGGAGCTGTTTTTT. Amino acids: CASSVTTVNTGELFF.

This rearrangement joins TRBV5-1 to TRBJ2-1, with TRBD2 matching over 9 bases. V lost 0 bases, J lost 8 bases, and 9 bases stayed unmatched. The CDR3 covers 16 residues. The V gene's germline CDR1 is SGHRS and CDR2 YFSETQ. CDR3 nucleotide sequence: TGCGCCAGCAGCTTGGGCCCCGGGACTAGCAGCTATGAGCAGTTCTTC. Its translation: CASSLGPGTSSYEQFF.

The chain joins TRBV9 to TRBJ2-2, with D possibly matching TRBD2 (6 bases). The CDR3 sequence is 15 residues long. Germline V gene lookup returns CDR1 SGDLS and CDR2 YYNGEE. V gave up 5 bases and J gave up 0 bases, with 11 bases separating them. DNA for the CDR3: TGTGCCAGCAGGGGAGGCAGCGCGAACACCGGGGAGCTGTTTTTT. Its protein product is CASRGGSANTGELFF.

Points on this clone: Germline is not matched at one junction end, which may reflect a read error. The rearrangement links TRBV25-1 to TRBJ2-2; a weak D match, TRBD2 (5 bases). The CDR3 is 15 residues long. CDR1 is MGHDK and CDR2 is SYGVNS in the germline V gene. The DNA for the CDR3 is TGTGCCAGCAGGGAATCGGGAATACTAGGCCGGGAGCTGTTTTTT. The encoded protein is CASRESGILGRELFF.

V gene TRBV5-4 combines with J gene TRBJ2-2; TRBD2 matches 9 bases. Trimming took 0 bases from V and 8 from J; bases not matched to a gene: 11. CDR3 length: 17 residues. The germline V gene has CDR1 SGHNT and CDR2 YYREEE (reference sequence). The CDR3, as DNA: TGTGCCAGCAGCTTGGATTTGTCTAGCGGGGACTTTGGGGAGCTGTTTTTT. Its protein is CASSLDLSSGDFGELFF.

The rearrangement joins TRBV9 to TRBJ1-6; TRBD1 agrees at 8 bases. V was pared by 3 bases and J by 6 bases, with 5 bases of the junction left unmatched. The CDR3 has 15 amino acids. Germline CDR1 and CDR2: SGDLS and YYNGEE. CDR3 in amino acids: CASSARDRSNSPLHF. The CDR3 nucleotides read TGTGCCAGCAGCGCCCGGGACAGGTCTAATTCACCCCTCCACTTT.

A remark on this clone: Other DNA sequences in the sample encode the same CDR3. The rearrangement joins TRBV18 to TRBJ1-2; a possible D gene is TRBD1 (6 bases). Germline CDR1 and CDR2: KGHSH and LQKENI. The CDR3 is 13 amino acids. Trimming left V 3 bases short and J 1 base short, with 6 bases between. In nucleotides, the CDR3 is TGTGCCAGCTCACCGGACAGTAACTATGGCTACACCTTC. It encodes CASSPDSNYGYTF.

V and J are TRBV3-1 (or the pseudogene TRBV3-2) and TRBJ1-2; no firm D call. The germline V gene encodes CDR1 LGHDT and CDR2 YNNKEL (reference sequence). The CDR3 is 13 amino acids. Trimming cost V 5 bases and J 4 bases, with 11 bases left between them. The CDR3 DNA sequence: TGTGCCAGCAGCGTCGGCCGGAGCTATGGCTACACCTTC. It yields the protein CASSVGRSYGYTF.

The CDR3 nucleotides are TGTGCCAGCAGTGTTGGGCGCCACCCGGTCTACACCTTC. Translation: CASSVGRHPVYTF. The chain combines TRBV28 with TRBJ1-2; no reliable D call. The CDR3 runs to 13 residues. Germline CDR1 and CDR2: MDHEN and SYDVKM. Trimming removed 5 bases at V and 10 bases at J, with 17 bases between.

This rearrangement joins TRBV3-1 (or the pseudogene TRBV3-2) to TRBJ1-5; D is uncertain. The germline CDR1 and CDR2 sequences are LGHDT and YNNKEL (reference sequence). The CDR3 runs 14 residues. Between the trimmed V and J ends, which lost 1 base and 4 bases, there was a span of 8 bases. The CDR3 region has the DNA TGTGCCAGCAGCCAAGGTCCCAGTAATCAGCCCCAGCATTTT. This codes for CASSQGPSNQPQHF.

In this sample, this clone turned up once. The V gene is TRBV19, the J gene TRBJ1-1; 9 bases agree with TRBD1. The germline V gene encodes CDR1 LNHDA and CDR2 SQIVND (reference sequence). J lost 10 bases, V lost 2 bases, and 11 bases had no gene match. CDR3 length: 15 amino acids. The CDR3 loop reads CASSIMPGQGIGAFF. The CDR3 bases are TGTGCCAGTAGTATAATGCCGGGACAGGGTATAGGAGCTTTCTTT.

The gene calls are TRBV5-1 and TRBJ1-4; tentatively, D is TRBD1 (5 bases). CDR1 is SGHRS and CDR2 is YFSETQ in the germline V gene. The CDR3 extends over 16 amino acids. V lost 1 base and J 0 bases, leaving 10 bases between the germline ends. CDR3 in amino acids: CASSLNLGATNEKLFF. The CDR3 DNA reads TGCGCCAGCAGCTTGAATTTAGGGGCAACTAATGAAAAACTGTTTTTT.

The rearrangement joins TRBV9 to TRBJ2-1; possibly TRBD2 for D (6 bases). The CDR3 contains 15 residues. V was shortened by 4 bases and J by 0 bases, with 11 bases between the two germline ends. In germline, CDR1 is SGDLS, CDR2 YYNGEE. The CDR3 reads CASSPTGDSYNEQFF. Here the CDR3 DNA reads TGTGCCAGCAGCCCGACGGGGGACTCCTACAATGAGCAGTTCTTC.

In nucleotides, the CDR3 is TGTGCCAGCAGCCAAGATCATGGGGGGGGTCACGTCGGGAATGAGCAGTTCTTC. This sequence encodes CASSQDHGGGHVGNEQFF. This chain uses TRBV3-1 (or the pseudogene TRBV3-2) with TRBJ2-1; 7 bases map to TRBD2. Per germline, CDR1 LGHDT and CDR2 YNNKEL (reference sequence). The CDR3 has 18 amino acids. Trimming removed 0 bases from V and 7 bases from J; junction bases left unmatched: 15.

The chain carries TRBV7-3 and TRBJ1-1; perhaps TRBD1 as D (5 bases). V lost 5 bases and J lost 3, with 19 bases in between. The CDR3 sequence is 16 residues long. CDR1 is SGHTA, CDR2 FQGTGA, per germline. The CDR3 DNA follows: TGTGCCAGCAGCCCAGTCTCTGGGAGGGGTTACACTGAAGCTTTCTTT. This sequence encodes CASSPVSGRGYTEAFF.

The chain couples TRBV3-1 (or the pseudogene TRBV3-2) to TRBJ2-7, with D unresolved. The CDR3 extends over 11 amino acids. CDR1 is LGHDT, CDR2 YNNKEL, per germline (reference sequence). V lost 6 bases to trimming and J lost 5 bases, with 8 bases between them. This chain's CDR3 is CASSLENEQYF. The CDR3 coding sequence is TGTGCCAGCAGTCTAGAGAACGAGCAGTACTTC.

The genes are TRBV5-1 and TRBJ2-7; D perhaps matches TRBD2 (5 bases). The V and J ends lost 3 bases and 5 bases respectively, with 15 bases between them. This CDR3 region has 14 residues. Germline CDR1 SGHRS, CDR2 YFSETQ. The DNA of the CDR3 is TGCGCCAGCAGCTCCCCTGAGGGTGGAAACGAGCAGTACTTC. It is translated as CASSSPEGGNEQYF.

This chain joins TRBV5-8 and TRBJ1-2; the match to TRBD1 covers 8 bases. Germline-derived CDR1 and CDR2 are SGHTS and YDEGEE. V lost 4 bases, J lost 4 bases, and 6 bases stayed unmatched. The length of the CDR3 is 14 residues. CDR3 nucleotide sequence: TGTGCCAGCAGCCGTGACAGGGGTGGCTATGGCTACACCTTC. Translating it yields CASSRDRGGYGYTF.

In its sample, this clone was seen once. This chain uses TRBV18 with TRBJ1-2; D is perhaps TRBD1 (6 bases). V lost 2 bases and J lost 8, with 15 bases in between. The CDR3 contains 14 residues. The germline V gene has CDR1 KGHSH and CDR2 LQKENI. The CDR3 reads CASSPVRGGNGYTF. Written as DNA, the CDR3 is TGTGCCAGCTCACCAGTGAGGGGGGGGAACGGCTACACCTTC.

The genes are TRBV5-6 and TRBJ1-1, with a tentative D call TRBD1 (5 bases). Per germline, CDR1 SGHDT and CDR2 YYEEEE. The ends were cut back, 2 bases at V and 6 bases at J, with 17 bases in the middle. This CDR3 region has 15 residues. The CDR3 bases are TGTGCCAGCAGCTTTCCAGGACACCGGGTCTCTGAAGCTTTCTTT. Translating it yields CASSFPGHRVSEAFF.

The chain employs TRBV5-1 and TRBJ2-1; maybe TRBD1 (6 bases). Germline CDR1 SGHRS, CDR2 YFSETQ. The CDR3 has 14 residues. The ends were cut back, 4 bases at V and 2 bases at J, with 10 bases in the middle. The CDR3 region has the DNA TGCGCCAGCAGCCGGGACAACCCCTACAATGAGCAGTTCTTC. It codes for CASSRDNPYNEQFF. The full variable domain, in which reference TRBV5-1 and TRBJ2-1 provide the parts outside the CDR3, is KAGVTQTPRYLIKTRGQQVTLSCSPISGHRSVSWYQQTPGQGLQFLFEYFSETQRNKGNFPGRFSGRQFSNSRSEMNVSTLELGDSALYLCASSRDNPYNEQFFGPGTRLTVL.

The rearrangement uses TRBV23-1 and TRBJ1-5, with D possibly matching TRBD1 (6 bases). TRBV23-1 is an ORF, and what it does is uncertain. CDR3 length: 17 residues. Trimming cost V 0 bases and J 3 bases, with 15 bases left between them. CDR3 coding DNA: TGCGCCAGCAGTCAATCGGGCCTGGACAGACTCAATCAGCCCCAGCATTTT. Amino acids: CASSQSGLDRLNQPQHF.

The J gene is TRBJ2-7, the V gene TRBV5-1; possibly TRBD2 for D (5 bases). This CDR3 is 15 amino acids long. Germline V lookup: CDR1 SGHRS, CDR2 YFSETQ. V gave up 0 bases and J gave up 3 bases, with 13 bases separating them. CDR3 loop: CASSLGIGLGYEQYF. As DNA, the CDR3 is TGCGCCAGCAGCTTGGGCATAGGACTGGGCTACGAGCAGTACTTC.

The chain has TRBV27 and TRBJ1-2, with 10 bases lining up with TRBD1. The length of the CDR3 is 14 residues. Per the germline V gene, CDR1 is MNHEY and CDR2 is SMNVEV (reference sequence). The V segment lost 5 bases and the J segment 7 bases; nucleotides outside the gene matches: 7. The CDR3 region has the DNA TGTGCCAGCAGTCCAGGGACAGGGGTGAGTGGCTACACCTTC. It codes for CASSPGTGVSGYTF.